These 15 T cell receptor beta chains share one sample of origin, sequenced in a study of shared clonotypes between healthy human individuals. Clones were sequenced by immunoSEQ multiplex PCR, and TCRdb holds only the in-frame ones, with some missing. The sample yields about 730,000 clones, over 55% seen once. The material sequenced was memory CD4+ T cells sorted from blood. Stated subset: CD45RA-negative fraction. These receptors all stem from a woman aged 30 to 39 in good health.

This chain joins TRBV13 and TRBJ2-1, with D possibly being TRBD2 (6 bases). CDR3 length equals 14 residues. Germline CDR1 PRHDT, CDR2 FYEKMQ (reference sequence). Trimming removed 11 bases at V and 7 bases at J, with 21 bases between. The DNA for the CDR3 is TGTGCCTCCTCGTTGGGGGGTCAGAAAAATGAGCAGTTCTTC. Amino acids: CASSLGGQKNEQFF.

The table lists this clone with a few counts. The J gene is TRBJ2-1, the V gene TRBV28; 7 nucleotides line up with TRBD1. The V gene end was trimmed by 4 bases and the J gene end by 8 bases; junction bases not matched to a gene: 17. Germline V gene lookup returns CDR1 MDHEN and CDR2 SYDVKM. The CDR3 totals 17 residues. The CDR3: CASSSSEQGKVWDEQFF. CDR3 bases: TGTGCCAGCAGTTCCTCGGAACAGGGGAAAGTGTGGGATGAGCAGTTCTTC.

This clone has just a few counts. V is TRBV25-1 and J is TRBJ2-7; D not resolved. The CDR3 spans 13 residues. Germline-derived CDR1 and CDR2 are MGHDK and SYGVNS. V lost 2 bases to trimming and J lost 7 bases, with 12 bases between them. CDR3 sequence reads: CASSEPPPGEQYF. CDR3 DNA: TGTGCCAGCAGTGAACCACCCCCTGGGGAGCAGTACTTC.

The rearrangement uses TRBV28 and TRBJ2-3, with 7 bases lining up with TRBD1. Germline V lookup: CDR1 MDHEN, CDR2 SYDVKM. The CDR3 has 15 residues. V lost 5 bases, J lost 1 base, and 6 bases stayed unmatched. Here the CDR3 reads CASSADDRGTDTQYF. The CDR3 DNA is TGTGCCAGCAGTGCCGACGACAGGGGCACAGATACGCAGTATTTT.

This clone turned up a few times. The chain links TRBV5-1 to TRBJ1-2, with a tentative D call TRBD1 (6 bases). Trimming removed 5 bases from V and 1 base from J, with 6 bases in between. Germline CDR1 is SGHRS and CDR2 is YFSETQ. There are 12 residues in the CDR3. CDR3 sequence reads: CASRDSNYGYTF. DNA of the CDR3: TGCGCCAGCAGGGACAGTAACTATGGCTACACCTTC.

The count of this clone is one. V and J are TRBV10-3 and TRBJ2-3; no clear D. This CDR3 has 13 residues. Germline CDR1 reads ENHRY; CDR2 reads SYGVKD. The V and J ends lost 10 bases and 3 bases respectively, with 14 bases between them. The CDR3 sequence: CATSLEGTDTQYF. DNA of the CDR3: TGTGCCACCTCTCTTGAAGGTACAGATACGCAGTATTTT.

V and J are TRBV6-1 and TRBJ2-4, with D possibly TRBD1 on 5 matching bases. The V and J ends lost 2 bases and 3 bases respectively, with 11 bases between them. The germline gives CDR1 MNHNS, CDR2 SASEGT. This CDR3 contains 15 residues. DNA of the CDR3: TGTGCCAGCAGTGAATTAGGGGTGGTCAAAAACATTCAGTACTTC. Translated, it gives CASSELGVVKNIQYF.

A word on this clone: This may be a read error, as it is one base from a much larger clone. This chain connects TRBV2 to TRBJ2-7; TRBD2 matches 9 bases. Germline values: CDR1 SNHLY, CDR2 FYNNEI. The CDR3 is made up of 13 amino acids. Trimming at V came to 7 bases and at J to 7 bases, leaving 8 bases not matched to a gene. The CDR3 loop reads CASNWREGGEQYF. CDR3 DNA sequence: TGTGCCAGCAACTGGCGGGAGGGCGGGGAGCAGTACTTC.

The chain couples TRBV7-6 to TRBJ2-1; 10 bases fit TRBD1. Germline CDR1 is SGHVS and CDR2 is FNYEAQ. V was pared by 5 bases and J by 4 bases, with 14 bases of the junction left unmatched. The CDR3 is made up of 18 amino acids. For the CDR3, the DNA is TGTGCCAGCAGCCGACGCCCCAAAGGACAGGGGGAATACAATGAGCAGTTCTTC. Protein product: CASSRRPKGQGEYNEQFF.

This chain links TRBV2 with TRBJ2-7, with D perhaps matching TRBD1 or TRBD2 (5 bases each). This CDR3 contains 13 residues. The germline CDR1 and CDR2 sequences are SNHLY and FYNNEI. V lost 6 bases, J lost 3 bases, and 12 bases lay in between. CDR3 in amino acids: CASRRDGYYEQYF. The CDR3 DNA follows: TGTGCCAGCAGAAGGGACGGATACTACGAGCAGTACTTC.

The V and J genes are TRBV28 and TRBJ1-2, with 9 bases lining up with TRBD1. The CDR3 loop spans 15 amino acids. Germline V gene lookup returns CDR1 MDHEN and CDR2 SYDVKM. Trimming removed 2 bases from V and 2 bases from J; junction bases left unmatched: 3. The chain's CDR3 is CASSLGDRANYGYTF. As DNA, the CDR3 is TGTGCCAGCAGTTTAGGGGACAGGGCAAACTATGGCTACACCTTC.

The rearrangement links TRBV7-3 to TRBJ2-7, with D possibly being TRBD1 (5 bases). The V gene lost 2 bases and the J gene lost 7 bases, with 18 bases spanning the gap. CDR3 size: 15 residues. CDR1 is SGHTA and CDR2 is FQGTGA in the germline V gene. The CDR3 is CASSLGAGRLAEQYF. The CDR3 DNA follows: TGTGCCAGCAGCTTAGGGGCAGGGCGGCTCGCGGAGCAGTACTTC.

The CDR3 region has the DNA TGTGCCAGTAAATTGGGTGGCGGGAGAGGGGATACGCAGTATTTT. Protein product: CASKLGGGRGDTQYF. The gene calls are TRBV27 and TRBJ2-3; 7 bases agree with TRBD2. CDR3 length: 15 residues. Losses at the gene ends were 9 bases for V and 6 bases for J; bases not matched to a gene: 15. Per the germline V gene, CDR1 is MNHEY and CDR2 is SMNVEV (reference sequence).

The table lists this clone with a count of one. This chain connects TRBV5-1 to TRBJ1-1; 7 bases map to TRBD1. This CDR3 is built from 15 residues. V gave up 3 bases and J gave up 1 base; unmatched junction bases: 6. Germline V gene sequence: CDR1 SGHRS, CDR2 YFSETQ. The DNA for the CDR3 is TGCGCCAGCAGCTCGCTCCGACAGGGGAACACTGAAGCTTTCTTT. Residues: CASSSLRQGNTEAFF.

A word on this clone: This same CDR3 is encoded by further DNA sequences in the sample. The chain is built from TRBV7-9 and TRBJ1-1; D uncertain. The CDR3 is 13 amino acids. The V gene lost 2 bases and the J gene lost 0 bases, with 4 bases spanning the gap. The germline V gene encodes CDR1 SEHNR and CDR2 FQNEAQ (reference sequence). CDR3 sequence (DNA): TGTGCCAGCAGCTTAATGCTGAACACTGAAGCTTTCTTT. Translated, it gives CASSLMLNTEAFF.